These 10 T cell receptor beta chains were sequenced from one sample in a study of post-analysis software for immune sequencing data. General study results and limits: Higher frequency in patients than in controls was seen for roughly five TRBV segments, with TRBV5-6, TRBV5-1 and TRBV20-1 among them.

TCR beta libraries were prepared from cDNA with unique molecular identifiers. Via MiXCR, TCRdb re-called the PCR reads, giving one row per CDR3 protein. The sample contains around 710,000 distinct CDR3 sequences, about 43% of which appear only once. These receptors lack a known antigen. Sequenced material: blood. The source is a girl aged 10 to 17 with multiple sclerosis.

This clonotype occurred a few times. V usage is TRBV12-3 or TRBV12-4 and J usage is TRBJ1-2, with D maybe TRBD1 (5 bases). Trimming left V 6 bases short and J 4 bases short, with 12 bases between. The CDR3 runs to 13 residues. CDR3 coding DNA: TGTGCCAGCAGCCCTGGACACTTCTATGGCTACACCTTC. It encodes CASSPGHFYGYTF.

The chain links TRBV5-4 to TRBJ1-1; D is possibly TRBD1 (5 bases). Trimming removed 4 bases at V and 0 bases at J, with 13 bases between. The length of the CDR3 is 15 residues. Germline V CDR1 and CDR2: SGHNT, YYREEE (reference sequence). CDR3 loop: CASSKRGSLNTEAFF. The CDR3 nucleotides are TGTGCCAGCAGCAAACGGGGGTCCTTGAACACTGAAGCTTTCTTT.

This clonotype has only a few counts. V and J are TRBV7-9 and TRBJ2-7; possibly TRBD2 for D (5 bases). TRBJ2-5 matches the DNA end more closely, so the J call is doubtful. The CDR3 is 14 residues long. CDR1 and CDR2 from the germline V gene are SEHNR and FQNEAQ (reference sequence). CDR3 nucleotide sequence: TGTGCCAGCAGCTTTAATCGCCTAGCAGAGACCCAGTACTTC. It specifies CASSFNRLAETQYF.

The chain couples TRBV6-1 to TRBJ2-6, with a possible D match to TRBD2 (6 bases). Germline V gene data show CDR1 as MNHNS and CDR2 as SASEGT. V was clipped by 5 bases and J by 3 bases, with 11 bases between them. CDR3 size: 15 residues. The CDR3 spells CASSPRELGANVLTF. CDR3 DNA sequence: TGTGCCAGCAGTCCCCGGGAGCTTGGGGCCAACGTCCTGACTTTC.

This clonotype has ten or more counts. The V gene is TRBV29-1, the J gene TRBJ2-7, with 8 bases identical to TRBD2. Trimming at V came to 4 bases and at J to 5 bases, leaving 7 bases not matched to a gene. The CDR3 sequence is 13 residues long. Germline values: CDR1 SQVTM, CDR2 ANQGSEA. The DNA of the CDR3 is TGCAGCGTTGGTCCCAGCGGGAGTCACGAGCAGTACTTC. Amino acid sequence: CSVGPSGSHEQYF.

J is TRBJ1-6 and V is TRBV12-3 or TRBV12-4, with no clear D. The length of the CDR3 is 14 residues. V was trimmed by 8 bases and J by 5 bases, leaving 13 bases between them. The CDR3 sequence: CASCSLADNSPLHF. In nucleotides, the CDR3 is TGTGCCAGCTGTTCGTTGGCCGATAATTCACCCCTCCACTTT.

This chain joins TRBV14 and TRBJ2-7, with 7 bases that match TRBD2. CDR3 size: 14 residues. CDR1 and CDR2 (germline): SGHDN, FVKESK. V dropped 4 bases and J dropped 3; count of bases not matched to a gene: 6. This CDR3 is CASSPTSRFYEQYF. In DNA, the CDR3 is TGTGCCAGCAGCCCGACTAGCCGCTTCTACGAGCAGTACTTC. Complete variable domain (other parts from reference TRBV14 and TRBJ2-7): EAGVTQFPSHSVIEKGQTVTLRCDPISGHDNLYWYRRVMGKEIKFLLHFVKESKQDESGMPNNRFLAERTGGTYSTLKVQPAELEDSGVYFCASSPTSRFYEQYFGPGTRLTVT.

There are a few counts of this clonotype. The chain uses TRBV14 and TRBJ2-7, with unresolved D. CDR3 length equals 15 residues. Germline lookup yields CDR1 SGHDN and CDR2 FVKESK. The V gene lost 4 bases and the J gene lost 3 bases, with 16 bases spanning the gap. Written as DNA, the CDR3 is TGTGCCAGCAGCCCATGGGATTCCCCCCTCTACGAGCAGTACTTC. It encodes CASSPWDSPLYEQYF.

This clonotype was counted between two and nine times. The chain uses TRBV29-1 and TRBJ2-1; no reliable D call. The end of the DNA fits TRBJ2-7 better, so the J call may be wrong. There are 15 residues in the CDR3. Germline V lookup: CDR1 SQVTM, CDR2 ANQGSEA. CDR3 region: CSVEDRRISYNEQYF. Here the CDR3 DNA reads TGCAGCGTTGAAGACAGGCGCATATCCTACAATGAGCAGTACTTC.

The chain joins TRBV7-9 to TRBJ2-5, with 10 bases that match TRBD2. From germline, CDR1 is SEHNR and CDR2 FQNEAQ (reference sequence). V was clipped by 3 bases and J by 4 bases; unmatched bases: 2. There are 14 residues in the CDR3. CDR3 sequence: CASSFLAGVETQYF. The CDR3 DNA sequence: TGTGCCAGCAGCTTTCTAGCGGGAGTAGAGACCCAGTACTTC.